One sample yielded the 4 T cell receptor beta chains listed below, sequenced in a study of spatial heterogeneity in lung cancer. Study observations and caveats: Counts of expanded intratumoral alpha and beta TCRs tracked tumor mutation counts.

As to time point: sample taken at primary tumor resection. Via MiXCR, TCRdb re-called the 5' RACE reads, giving one row per CDR3 protein. The data contain 9,900 or so distinct CDR3 sequences, under 8.5% of them singletons. The antigens these receptors bind are not known. The material was lung tumor tissue, obtained at surgery. The receptors stem from a male donor with early-stage non-small cell lung cancer.

This clonotype was recorded at least ten times. An end of the junction does not agree with germline; a read error may underlie this. The rearrangement uses TRBV7-2 and TRBJ2-1, with D unresolved. The CDR3 loop spans 15 amino acids. Germline assignment: CDR1 SGHTA and CDR2 FQGNSA. For the CDR3, the DNA is TGTGCCAGCCGCTTTACGGTAGCCCCATACAATGAGCAGTTCTTC. Translation gives CASRFTVAPYNEQFF.

This clonotype has at least ten counts. This rearrangement joins TRBV12-3 or TRBV12-4 to TRBJ2-7; tentative D call: TRBD2 (7 bases). Trimming stripped 0 bases from V and 2 bases from J, with 8 bases between. The length of the CDR3 is 14 residues. The CDR3 nucleotides read TGTGCCAGCAGTTTAGCGGGGGGGCCCTACGAGCAGTACTTC. Its translation: CASSLAGGPYEQYF.

Ten or more counts support this clonotype. V usage is TRBV7-3 and J usage is TRBJ2-6; TRBD2 is a possible D gene (5 bases). CDR3 size: 15 residues. V dropped 2 bases and J dropped 4 bases, with 9 bases sitting between them. Germline lookup yields CDR1 SGHTA and CDR2 FQGTGA. This CDR3 is CASSLSGVGANVLTF. The CDR3 DNA follows: TGTGCCAGCAGCTTATCCGGGGTCGGGGCCAACGTCCTGACTTTC. The whole variable domain, remainder taken from reference TRBV7-3 and TRBJ2-6, is GAGVSQTPSNKVTEKGKYVELRCDPISGHTALYWYRQSLGQGPEFLIYFQGTGAADDSGLPNDRFFAVRPEGSVSTLKIQRTERGDSAVYLCASSLSGVGANVLTFGAGSRLTVL.

This clonotype was detected ten times or more. This chain joins TRBV7-9 and TRBJ1-3; no definite D call. V gave up 5 bases and J gave up 4 bases, with 15 bases separating them. The CDR3 loop spans 15 amino acids. Germline V gene data show CDR1 as SEHNR and CDR2 as FQNEAQ (reference sequence). Here the CDR3 DNA reads TGTGCCAGCAGCACCGGACGGGCCGTCGGAAACACCATATATTTT. Translated, it gives CASSTGRAVGNTIYF.